This T cell receptor beta chain was profiled in a study of siplizumab effects on memory and regulatory T cells. Findings and limits, study-wide: Roughly 80-97% of proliferating CD4+ or CD8+ clones lacked an assignable naive or memory phenotype. It seemed that naive T cells were more diverse than memory cells and were major contributors to the alloresponse. Reactions containing siplizumab showed mappable alloreactive CD4+ clones averaging approximately 74% Treg-derived, versus 25% to 30% in controls. Proof of suppressive function in proliferating Tregs from siplizumab cultures was not established.

On this clone itself: The antigen remains undetermined.

CDR3 length: 16 amino acids. Trimming took off 3 bases at V and 0 bases at J, with 10 bases between the two ends. Germline CDR1 reads SGHNT; CDR2 reads YYREEE (reference sequence). Here immunoSEQ multiplex PCR was the method, and the copy in TCRdb shows in-frame clones only, minus some. The table includes about 100,000 clones, around 92% detected once. Specimen: CD4+ T cells sorted from blood. The clonotype was recovered from a human donor in good health. The V call is TRBV5-4, the J call TRBJ2-6, with D unresolved. The CDR3 DNA sequence: TGTGCCAGCAGCTCAGAGACTCGCTCTGGGGCCAACGTCCTGACTTTC. The encoded protein is CASSSETRSGANVLTF.